This T cell receptor beta chain was retrieved from a study of graft-versus-host responses after intestinal transplantation. Study-wide background: Isolated intestinal, liver-intestinal, or multivisceral transplants were what recipients had. Every transplant recipient was induced with anti-thymocyte globulin, then maintained on tacrolimus and steroids for 2 to 4 years. Findings and caveats of the study: Detected in recipient marrow were GvH clones, some of which were first observed in ileum or blood.

The repertoire was sequenced with immunoSEQ multiplex PCR; TCRdb's copy has only in-frame clones and lacks some. The sample holds some 15,000 clones, approximately 70% seen once. CDR1 is LNHNV and CDR2 is YYDKDF in the germline V gene (reference sequence). The V end was cut by 1 base, the J end by 4 bases, with 5 bases between. The CDR3 has 13 amino acids. To release intraepithelial and lamina propria lymphocytes, the graft tissue was processed. Remarks on this clone: The antigen remains undetermined.

The rearrangement uses TRBV15 and TRBJ2-1, with unresolved D. The receptor was derived from a human patient who received an intestinal transplant, so some T cells may come from the graft donor. Here the sequenced sample was ileum tissue, taken around 720 days after intestinal transplantation. The CDR3 loop reads CATSRGRYNEQFF. DNA for the CDR3: TGTGCCACCAGCAGAGGACGGTACAATGAGCAGTTCTTC.